These 16 T cell receptor beta chains share one sample of origin, sequenced in a study of Graves' ophthalmopathy and Graves' hyperthyroidism. Researchers took RNA transcripts and amplified TCR beta CDR3 regions from them. The library came from an HTBI-primed first-round RT-PCR and a second-round multiplex PCR. TCRdb reprocessed the multiplex PCR reads with MiXCR, giving one entry per CDR3 protein. The sample contains over a million distinct CDR3 sequences, approximately 35% of which appear only once. Sequencing was performed on peripheral blood or thyroid tissue (not recorded which). These TCRs come from an adult man with Graves' hyperthyroidism.

This clonotype occurred many times. This chain links TRBV5-8 with TRBJ2-7; D ambiguous. The CDR3 contains 14 residues. Trimming left V 1 base short and J 3 bases short, with 11 bases between. Germline values: CDR1 SGHTS, CDR2 YDEGEE. DNA of the CDR3: TGTGCCAGCAGCTTGATTGACGCGAACTACGAGCAGTACTTC. It is translated as CASSLIDANYEQYF.

This clonotype has a count of ten or more. The gene calls are TRBV15 and TRBJ1-3; D remains ambiguous. The CDR3 consists of 14 residues. CDR1 LNHNV and CDR2 YYDKDF come from the germline V gene (reference sequence). V lost 3 bases and J lost 1, with 7 bases in between. The CDR3 here is CATSSRDSGNTIYF. The CDR3 DNA sequence: TGTGCCACCAGCAGTAGGGATTCTGGAAACACCATATATTTT.

At least ten counts were recorded for this clonotype. The rearrangement links TRBV7-2 to TRBJ2-2; 11 bases fit TRBD2. Per germline, CDR1 SGHTA and CDR2 FQGNSA. Trimming at V came to 5 bases and at J to 0 bases, leaving 5 bases not matched to a gene. This CDR3 contains 17 residues. The CDR3 region has the DNA TGTGCCAGCAGCCCGGGACTAGCGGAAACGAACACCGGGGAGCTGTTTTTT. Amino acid sequence: CASSPGLAETNTGELFF.

V is TRBV2 and J is TRBJ2-5; D uncertain. CDR3 length equals 13 residues. CDR1 and CDR2 (germline): SNHLY, FYNNEI. The ends were cut back, 4 bases at V and 1 base at J, with 7 bases in the middle. CDR3 amino acids: CASSGEIQETQYF. In nucleotides, the CDR3 is TGTGCCAGCAGTGGAGAAATCCAAGAGACCCAGTACTTC.

The sample holds many counts of this clonotype. This sequence joins TRBV12-3 or TRBV12-4 and TRBJ2-5, with 7 bases matching TRBD1. This CDR3 region has 14 residues. V gave up 5 bases and J gave up 5 bases; unmatched junction bases: 8. The CDR3 sequence is CASSEDRPGETQYF. DNA for the CDR3: TGTGCCAGCAGTGAGGACAGGCCCGGGGAGACCCAGTACTTC.

This clonotype has ten or more counts. The genes are TRBV10-3 and TRBJ2-7; maybe TRBD2 (5 bases). The CDR3 consists of 15 residues. V lost 3 bases and J lost 0, with 12 bases in between. CDR1 is ENHRY and CDR2 is SYGVKD in the germline V gene. The CDR3 DNA reads as TGTGCCATCAGTGATTGGGCTAGCAGCTCCTACGAGCAGTACTTC. Translating it yields CAISDWASSSYEQYF.

This chain connects TRBV29-1 to TRBJ2-4; TRBD2 agrees at 9 bases. The CDR3 runs to 15 residues. V was pared by 3 bases and J by 5 bases, with 8 bases of the junction left unmatched. CDR1 is SQVTM, CDR2 ANQGSEA, per germline. The CDR3 protein is CSVDMGAGGQNIQYF. The CDR3 coding sequence is TGCAGCGTTGATATGGGTGCGGGAGGGCAAAACATTCAGTACTTC.

The rearrangement uses TRBV12-3 or TRBV12-4 and TRBJ1-6; 8 bases fit TRBD1. After removal of 1 base from V and 6 bases from J, the junction contained 8 bases not matched to a gene. The CDR3 runs 17 residues. The CDR3: CASSLVFGTGGNSPLHF. The CDR3 DNA is TGTGCCAGCAGTTTAGTCTTCGGAACAGGGGGTAATTCACCCCTCCACTTT.

The V and J genes are TRBV7-3 and TRBJ1-6; perhaps TRBD1 as D (5 bases). This CDR3 region has 14 residues. The germline gives CDR1 SGHTA, CDR2 FQGTGA. The V gene lost 6 bases and the J gene lost 8 bases, with 14 bases spanning the gap. The CDR3 sequence is CASRGEGKDSPLHF. In nucleotides, the CDR3 is TGTGCCAGCAGAGGGGAAGGTAAGGATTCACCCCTCCACTTT. Full variable domain (outside the CDR3, taken from reference TRBV7-3 and TRBJ1-6): GAGVSQTPSNKVTEKGKYVELRCDPISGHTALYWYRQSLGQGPEFLIYFQGTGAADDSGLPNDRFFAVRPEGSVSTLKIQRTERGDSAVYLCASRGEGKDSPLHFGNGTRLTVT.

V usage is TRBV10-3 and J usage is TRBJ2-5, with 10 bases identical to TRBD1. This CDR3 has 12 residues. CDR1 ENHRY and CDR2 SYGVKD come from the germline V gene. V trimming: 8 bases; J trimming: 3 bases; junction bases outside the gene matches: 0. The CDR3 reads CAIGTGEETQYF. The CDR3 nucleotides read TGTGCCATCGGGACAGGGGAAGAGACCCAGTACTTC.

This clonotype is a singleton in its sample. The rearrangement links TRBV29-1 to TRBJ1-2, with D possibly TRBD1 on 6 matching bases. Trimming took off 5 bases at V and 4 bases at J, with 20 bases between the two ends. The CDR3 length is 15 residues. Germline V lookup: CDR1 SQVTM, CDR2 ANQGSEA. The CDR3 loop reads CSVRLQAQGLYGYTF. The CDR3 nucleotides are TGCAGCGTTAGACTTCAGGCTCAGGGGCTCTATGGCTACACCTTC.

Of note for this clonotype: This could be a read error, since a much larger clone is one nucleotide away. V and J are TRBV10-2 and TRBJ2-7; 8 bases map to TRBD2. CDR1 and CDR2 from the germline V gene are WSHSY and SAAADI. J was trimmed by 2 bases and V by 3 bases; bases with no gene match: 6. The CDR3 loop spans 15 amino acids. CDR3 sequence reads: CASSDSQRGPYEQYF. CDR3 coding DNA: TGCGCCAGCAGTGACTCCCAGCGGGGGCCCTACGAGCAGTACTTC.

The V and J genes are TRBV30 and TRBJ1-2; no clear D gene. The CDR3 runs 12 residues. The germline V and J ends were trimmed by 4 bases and 6 bases, with 12 bases remaining between them. Germline-derived CDR1 and CDR2 are GTSNPN and SVGIG (reference sequence). CDR3: CAWTPGFDGYTF. The DNA of the CDR3 is TGTGCCTGGACCCCAGGATTTGATGGCTACACCTTC.

About this clonotype itself: A junction boundary mismatches the germline segment, possibly from a read error. V is TRBV10-3 and J is TRBJ2-5, with 9 bases fitting TRBD1. CDR1 is ENHRY and CDR2 is SYGVKD in the germline V gene. CDR3 size: 15 residues. The CDR3 protein is CATSFLGQGLETQYF. For the CDR3, the DNA is TGTGCCACCAGTTTCCTGGGACAGGGACTGGAGACCCAGTACTTC.

The chain links TRBV6-5 to TRBJ1-4, with no clear D. V lost 10 bases and J lost 8, with 11 bases in between. This CDR3 spans 11 amino acids. Germline V gene lookup returns CDR1 MNHEY and CDR2 SVGAGI. Here the CDR3 reads CATQNREKLFF. Written as DNA, the CDR3 is TGTGCCACCCAGAATCGGGAAAAACTGTTTTTT.

The chain uses TRBV24-1 and TRBJ1-5, with a weak D call TRBD1 (6 bases). The CDR3 totals 16 residues. The germline CDR1 and CDR2 sequences are KGHDR and SFDVKD. The germline V and J ends were trimmed by 4 bases and 5 bases, with 17 bases remaining between them. In nucleotides, the CDR3 is TGTGCCACCAGTGACGACACCGGGGGCAGAGATCAGCCCCAGCATTTT. It encodes CATSDDTGGRDQPQHF.